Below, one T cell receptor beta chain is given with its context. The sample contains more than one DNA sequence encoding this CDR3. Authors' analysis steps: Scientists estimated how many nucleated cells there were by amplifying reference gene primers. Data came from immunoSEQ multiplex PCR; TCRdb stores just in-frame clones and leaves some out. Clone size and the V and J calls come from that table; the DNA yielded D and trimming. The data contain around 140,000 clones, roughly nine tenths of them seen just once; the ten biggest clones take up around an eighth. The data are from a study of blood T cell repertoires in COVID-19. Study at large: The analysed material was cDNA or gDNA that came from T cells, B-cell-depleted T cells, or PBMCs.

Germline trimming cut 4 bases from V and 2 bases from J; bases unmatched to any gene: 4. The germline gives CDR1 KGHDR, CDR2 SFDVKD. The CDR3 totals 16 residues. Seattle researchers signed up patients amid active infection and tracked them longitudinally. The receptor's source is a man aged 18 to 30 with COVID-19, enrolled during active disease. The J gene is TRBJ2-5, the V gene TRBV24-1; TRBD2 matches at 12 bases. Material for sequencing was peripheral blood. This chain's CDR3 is CATSDPLAGGQETQYF. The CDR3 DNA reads TGTGCCACCAGTGACCCACTAGCGGGAGGACAAGAGACCCAGTACTTC.